This TCR beta chain was sequenced in a study of T cell clusters in autoimmune cytopenias. Germline CDR1 GTSNPN, CDR2 SVGIG (reference sequence). The CDR3 loop spans 12 amino acids. Notes on the study in general: The T cell clusters were defined only in silico, without experimental functional validation. Physiological T cell clusters of healthy donors were apparently absent in primary autoimmune cytopenia patients. Compared with active autoimmune hepatitis patients, healthy donors showed about 2.8-fold more exclusive TRB clusters.

Its frequency marks this clonotype as medium-sized. Antigen specificity is unknown. TRB amplification used 200 to 250 ng of peripheral blood genomic DNA. One tube held mixed TRB-A and TRB-B primer pools for touch-down PCR. No DNA is given; TCRdb re-called the multiplex PCR reads and lists each CDR3 protein once. Its table lists under 15,000 distinct CDR3 sequences. Material for sequencing was peripheral blood. The chain uses TRBV30 and TRBJ2-2. The sequence was collected from a human donor with an autoimmune cytopenia or autoimmune hepatitis (not recorded which). CDR3 in amino acids: CAWSPSTGELFF.